This T cell receptor beta chain was profiled in a study of cytomegalovirus exposure and HLA in healthy donors. About the research overall: The study placed about 86% of its 398 genotyped donors in the Caucasian-associated ancestry cluster. General study results and limits: Later work showed greater clonal expansion in HLA-associated TCR beta chains than in equally common others.

The length of the CDR3 is 13 residues. Trimming took off 7 bases at V and 5 bases at J, with 13 bases between the two ends. The germline gives CDR1 LNHDA, CDR2 SQIVND (reference sequence). Of note for this clone: Its specificity is unknown.

In the PCR, 60 Vbeta and 13 Jbeta primers were used. Profiled with immunoSEQ multiplex PCR; TCRdb holds only in-frame clones, not every one. The table lists about 170,000 clones, 80% to 90% of them singletons, with about 0.77% in the top ten. The sequence came from a woman aged 18-29 years in good health and CMV-seronegative. Sequenced material: PBMCs. V and J are TRBV19 and TRBJ2-3, with D maybe TRBD2 (6 bases). The CDR3 sequence: CASMGGVKDTQYF. For the CDR3, the DNA is TGTGCCAGTATGGGGGGAGTGAAAGATACGCAGTATTTT.